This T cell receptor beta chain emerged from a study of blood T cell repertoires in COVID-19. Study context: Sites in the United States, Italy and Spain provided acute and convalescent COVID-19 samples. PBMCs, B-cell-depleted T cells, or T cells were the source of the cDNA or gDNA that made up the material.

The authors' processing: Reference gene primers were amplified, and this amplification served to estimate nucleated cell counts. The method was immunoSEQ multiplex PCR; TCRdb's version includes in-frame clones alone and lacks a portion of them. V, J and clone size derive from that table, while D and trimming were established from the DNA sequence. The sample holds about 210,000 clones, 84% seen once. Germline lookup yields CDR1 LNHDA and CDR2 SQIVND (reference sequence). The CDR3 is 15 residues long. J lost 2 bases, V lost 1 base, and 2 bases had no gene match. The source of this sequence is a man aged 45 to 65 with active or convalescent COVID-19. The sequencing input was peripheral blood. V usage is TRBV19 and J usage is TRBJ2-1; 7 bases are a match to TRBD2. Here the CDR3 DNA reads TGTGCCAGTAGTATAGTAGCGGGTACCTACAATGAGCAGTTCTTC. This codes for CASSIVAGTYNEQFF.